The clone carrying this T cell receptor (beta chain) was seen more than once but under ten times. These data belong to a study of blood T cells in healthy people across ages. Germline V gene data show CDR1 as SGHRS and CDR2 as YFSETQ. The length of the CDR3 is 15 residues. Trimming removed 0 bases at V and 0 bases at J, with 7 bases between. Using a J-beta primer mix together with a sample-barcoded 5' primer, a second PCR was run for roughly 7 to 12 cycles. One entry per CDR3 protein results from TCRdb running MiXCR on the 5' RACE reads. The data show over 600,000 distinct CDR3 sequences, 56% seen once.

The chain joins TRBV5-1 to TRBJ2-1; D is uncertain. This sequence was found in a man aged 35 to 55 in good health. Sequencing was performed on blood. In nucleotides, the CDR3 is TGCGCCAGCAGCTTGGAGAGCAGCTCCTACAATGAGCAGTTCTTC. It specifies CASSLESSSYNEQFF.